The 16 T cell receptor beta chains below all came from one sample that was sequenced in a study of blood T cells in healthy people across ages. Alongside a J-beta primer mix, a sample-barcoded 5' primer served in a second PCR lasting about 7 to 11 cycles. TCRdb ran MiXCR on the 5' RACE reads and lists one entry per CDR3 protein. The sample shows about a million distinct CDR3 sequences, roughly two fifths of them seen only once. Material: blood. All receptors come from a young man in good health.

This clonotype was found once. This chain connects TRBV7-9 to TRBJ2-3; 7 bases are shared with TRBD1. The CDR3 spans 15 residues. CDR1 and CDR2 from the germline V gene are SEHNR and FQNEAQ (reference sequence). Germline trimming cut 6 bases from V and 1 base from J; bases unmatched to any gene: 7. Written as DNA, the CDR3 is TGTGCCAGCAGTTCCGCTCAGGGGGGCACAGATACGCAGTATTTT. Translation: CASSSAQGGTDTQYF.

The chain combines TRBV12-3 or TRBV12-4 with TRBJ1-1; D is undetermined. CDR3 length: 12 residues. Between the trimmed V and J ends, which lost 2 bases and 8 bases, there was a span of 9 bases. The CDR3 sequence: CASSLREQEAFF. CDR3 DNA: TGTGCCAGCAGTTTAAGGGAGCAGGAAGCTTTCTTT.

This chain uses TRBV12-3 or TRBV12-4 with TRBJ2-6; D unclear. The length of the CDR3 is 16 residues. The ends were cut back, 6 bases at V and 0 bases at J, with 12 bases in the middle. The CDR3 is CASRKTRNSGANVLTF. For the CDR3, the DNA is TGTGCCAGCAGAAAAACCCGTAACTCTGGGGCCAACGTCCTGACTTTC.

V and J are TRBV7-9 and TRBJ2-3; D tentatively reads TRBD1 or TRBD2 (6 bases each). CDR1 and CDR2 (germline): SEHNR, FQNEAQ (reference sequence). With 7 bases removed from V and 5 bases from J, the gap between germline ends came to 19 bases. The length of the CDR3 is 15 residues. Written as DNA, the CDR3 is TGTGCCAGCAAAGGGGGGAATGAGCTGGGAGATACGCAGTATTTT. Translating gives CASKGGNELGDTQYF.

As to this clonotype: This sequence may be a read error, since a much larger clone differs from it by one base. The chain combines TRBV29-1 with TRBJ1-1, with D perhaps TRBD1 (5 bases). In germline, CDR1 is SQVTM, CDR2 ANQGSEA. This CDR3 contains 11 residues. The CDR3 loop is CGAVGDTEAFF. CDR3 coding DNA: TGCGGCGCCGTGGGGGACACTGAAGCTTTCTTT.

Concerning this clonotype itself: The junction does not match germline at one end; this may be a read error. The CDR3 coding sequence is TGTGCCAGCAGCTTAGAAGGGTTAAAGAACGCTGAAGCTTTCTTT. This codes for CASSLEGLKNAEAFF. The V and J genes are TRBV7-2 and TRBJ1-1; no clear D. The CDR3 runs 15 residues. CDR1 and CDR2 (germline): SGHTA, FQGNSA.

V gene TRBV20-1 combines with J gene TRBJ2-7; D is possibly TRBD1 (5 bases). Germline assignment: CDR1 DFQATT and CDR2 SNEGSKA (reference sequence). The CDR3 length is 14 residues. V lost 0 bases to trimming and J lost 6 bases, with 15 bases between them. The DNA for the CDR3 is TGCAGTGCTAGAGAGTCGCAGGGTGGGTCCGAGCAGTACTTC. Encoded protein: CSARESQGGSEQYF.

In this sample, this clonotype turned up a few times. This chain connects TRBV7-9 to TRBJ2-3; no clear D. The length of the CDR3 is 15 residues. The germline V gene encodes CDR1 SEHNR and CDR2 FQNEAQ (reference sequence). V was shortened by 0 bases and J by 2 bases, with 9 bases between the two germline ends. The CDR3 DNA reads as TGTGCCAGCAGCTTAGCTGCGGTGACCACAGATACGCAGTATTTT. It translates to CASSLAAVTTDTQYF.

The chain couples TRBV11-2 to TRBJ2-7; either TRBD1 or TRBD2 may fit D (5 bases each). The germline V gene encodes CDR1 SGHAT and CDR2 FQNNGV. Trimming left V 1 base short and J 2 bases short, with 15 bases between. There are 16 residues in the CDR3. CDR3: CASSLGGRLSPYEQYF. The DNA for the CDR3 is TGTGCCAGCAGCTTAGGGGGACGTCTCTCCCCCTACGAGCAGTACTTC. Filled out from reference TRBV11-2 and TRBJ2-7, the complete variable domain reads EAGVAQSPRYKIIEKRQSVAFWCNPISGHATLYWYQQILGQGPKLLIQFQNNGVVDDSQLPKDRFSAERLKGVDSTLKIQPAKLEDSAVYLCASSLGGRLSPYEQYFGPGTRLTVT.

The rearrangement links TRBV12-3 or TRBV12-4 to TRBJ2-4, with unresolved D. This CDR3 has 15 residues. V lost 4 bases and J 1 base, leaving 11 bases between the germline ends. CDR3 sequence reads: CASSSSVMAKNIQYF. CDR3 DNA sequence: TGTGCCAGCAGTTCAAGTGTGATGGCCAAAAACATTCAGTACTTC.

This clonotype was counted between two and nine times. V and J are TRBV6-2 or TRBV6-3 and TRBJ1-2; possible D gene TRBD1, 6 bases. Germline V gives CDR1 MNHEY, CDR2 SVGEGT. The CDR3 loop spans 17 amino acids. V lost 6 bases and J 4 bases, leaving 24 bases between the germline ends. This CDR3 reads CASRSAITNRVVYGYTF. The DNA of the CDR3 is TGTGCCAGCAGGTCCGCTATTACCAACAGGGTCGTCTATGGCTACACCTTC.

The chain couples TRBV5-1 to TRBJ2-3; D is unresolved. The CDR3 spans 13 residues. In germline, CDR1 is SGHRS, CDR2 YFSETQ. With 3 bases removed from V and 5 bases from J, the gap between germline ends came to 10 bases. The CDR3 DNA sequence: TGCGCCAGCAGCTGGGTCCGGAGAGATACGCAGTATTTT. Its protein product is CASSWVRRDTQYF. Full variable domain (missing parts from reference TRBV5-1 and TRBJ2-3): KAGVTQTPRYLIKTRGQQVTLSCSPISGHRSVSWYQQTPGQGLQFLFEYFSETQRNKGNFPGRFSGRQFSNSRSEMNVSTLELGDSALYLCASSWVRRDTQYFGPGTRLTVL.

The genes are TRBV6-2 or TRBV6-3 and TRBJ2-1; TRBD1 is a possible D gene (6 bases). Trimming cost V 7 bases and J 10 bases, with 17 bases left between them. Germline V gives CDR1 MNHEY, CDR2 SVGEGT. CDR3 size: 13 residues. The CDR3 loop is CASTVTEGGEQFF. The CDR3 DNA is TGTGCCAGCACCGTTACCGAAGGGGGAGAGCAGTTCTTC.

The V gene is TRBV6-2 or TRBV6-3, the J gene TRBJ2-7, with no clear D. The germline gives CDR1 MNHEY, CDR2 SVGEGT. Trimming removed 7 bases from V and 0 bases from J, with 25 bases in between. The CDR3 spans 18 residues. The DNA for the CDR3 is TGTGCCAGCACGGTAGGCGCACCTGGGCAATTAAGCTCCTACGAGCAGTACTTC. This gives the protein CASTVGAPGQLSSYEQYF.

This rearrangement joins TRBV5-1 to TRBJ1-2; TRBD1 might be the D (5 bases). V lost 1 base, J lost 8 bases, and 15 bases lay in between. Germline V gene lookup returns CDR1 SGHRS and CDR2 YFSETQ. The CDR3 is made up of 14 amino acids. The CDR3 is CASSLRDGGDGYTF. CDR3 nucleotides: TGCGCCAGCAGCTTGCGCGACGGCGGGGACGGCTACACCTTC.

V is TRBV12-3 or TRBV12-4 and J is TRBJ1-5; D not resolved. Trimming pared 4 bases from V and 5 bases from J, leaving 9 bases between. This CDR3 has 13 amino acids. The CDR3 reads CASSWALHQPQHF. The CDR3, as DNA: TGTGCCAGCAGTTGGGCCCTTCATCAGCCCCAGCATTTT.